One and the same sample provided the 5 T cell receptor beta chains below, sequenced in a study of cytomegalovirus exposure and HLA in healthy donors. The PCR ran on 60 Vbeta and 13 Jbeta primers. Assay: immunoSEQ multiplex PCR; the TCRdb copy retains only in-frame clones and omits some. This table has 120,000 to 150,000 clones, 70% to 75% appearing once. Input material: PBMCs. The source of these receptors is a woman in her 30s in good health and CMV-seronegative.

This chain links TRBV7-2 with TRBJ1-3, with D tentatively TRBD1 (5 bases). From germline, CDR1 is SGHTA and CDR2 FQGNSA. This CDR3 has 16 amino acids. Trimming took 1 base from V and 0 from J, leaving 10 bases between them. The CDR3 region is CASSLVTGDSGNTIYF. CDR3 nucleotides: TGTGCCAGCAGCTTAGTTACGGGGGACTCTGGAAACACCATATATTTT. Looking up the rest from reference TRBV7-2 and TRBJ1-3 gives the full variable domain: GAGVSQSPSNKVTEKGKDVELRCDPISGHTALYWYRQSLGQGLEFLIYFQGNSAPDKSGLPSDRFSAERTGGSVSTLTIQRTQQEDSAVYLCASSLVTGDSGNTIYFGEGSWLTVV.

CDR3 sequence: CASSPVPTEQPQHF. For the CDR3, the DNA is TGTGCCAGCTCACCAGTCCCGACGGAGCAGCCCCAGCATTTT. The J gene is TRBJ1-5, the V gene TRBV18, with unresolved D. With 2 bases removed from V and 7 bases from J, the gap between germline ends came to 12 bases. From germline, CDR1 is KGHSH and CDR2 LQKENI. There are 14 residues in the CDR3.

The chain recombines TRBV4-1 with TRBJ2-3; TRBD2 aligns across 13 bases. Trimming at V came to 4 bases and at J to 0 bases, leaving 1 base not matched to a gene. Per the germline V gene, CDR1 is MGHRA and CDR2 is YSYEKL. The CDR3 has 16 residues. The CDR3 nucleotides read TGCGCCAGCAGCCGACTAGCGGGGGGAAGCACAGATACGCAGTATTTT. Its translation: CASSRLAGGSTDTQYF.

This clone was recorded once. The chain is built from TRBV27 and TRBJ2-3, with no clear D. V lost 3 bases and J lost 2, with 6 bases in between. CDR1 is MNHEY, CDR2 SMNVEV, per germline (reference sequence). This CDR3 region has 13 residues. This chain's CDR3 is CASSFRFTDTQYF. The CDR3 DNA follows: TGTGCCAGCAGTTTCCGTTTCACAGATACGCAGTATTTT.

A few counts support this clone. The rearrangement uses TRBV6-1 and TRBJ2-2; D gene uncertain. V lost 2 bases and J 5 bases, leaving 12 bases between the germline ends. The CDR3 contains 15 residues. The germline gives CDR1 MNHNS, CDR2 SASEGT. DNA of the CDR3: TGTGCCAGCAGTGAATTTTCCCCCGGGACCGGGGAGCTGTTTTTT. Protein sequence: CASSEFSPGTGELFF.